The T cell receptor beta chain described here comes from a study of T cell changes during pregnancy in multiple sclerosis (dated by TCRdb to the late 2010s). In terms of the full investigation: The study examined how the T cell repertoire changed over the course of pregnancy in women with multiple sclerosis.

Preparation of the library involved the immunoSEQ multiplex PCR assay. The clones in this table, taken by TCRdb from immuneACCESS, are in-frame only. Not every clone is retained; where verified, under half of the shortfall comes from an unresolved V gene, and the cause of the rest is unknown. This sample is represented by about 72,000 clones; around 91% of them were singletons. The ten top clones hold around 0.7% of the sample. Here V drops 4 bases and J drops 4 bases, and the junction holds 10 bases not matched to any gene. The CDR3 spans 16 residues, from the cysteine through the phenylalanine. CDR3 DNA is the only sequence kept; it has 48 bases, read in frame from the first base. Reading the germline V gene (reference sequence) gives CDR1 SGHNT and CDR2 YYREEE. To note about this clone: Its antigen is currently not known. No per-base quality is available; no much larger clone lies one base away.

This sample comprised peripheral blood, obtained in the third trimester of pregnancy. The rearrangement joined TRBV5-4 to TRBJ1-1; 10 central bases correspond to TRBD1. The clonotype was recovered from a female donor in good health, enrolled as a control in a pregnancy study. The DNA sequence is TGTGCCAGCAGCCTGACAGGGGGCGTGCTGGGCACTGAAGCTTTCTTT. The encoded protein is CASSLTGGVLGTEAFF.